A selection of T cell receptor beta chains follows, all from one sample in a study of cytomegalovirus exposure and HLA in healthy donors. Repertoires were generated with immunoSEQ multiplex PCR, while TCRdb's copy carries only in-frame clones and drops some. The table shows some 200,000 clones, with about 12% occurring only once. Sequencing input: PBMCs. The receptors were sampled from a man aged 50 to 59 in good health and CMV-seropositive. The CDR3 runs from the conserved cysteine through the conserved F or W. D genes are given only for firm matches. A clone size is listed for some rows: how often the clone was seen (once, few, many), or a class if it is expanded.

size: few
J: TRBJ1-2
V: TRBV23-1
D: TRBD1
DNA: TGCGCCAGCAGTCGCGACAGGGAGAGCTATGGCTACACCTTC
CDR3: CASSRDRESYGYTF

size: few
J: TRBJ1-2
V: TRBV9
D: NA
DNA: TGTGCCAGCAGCGTAGACCAGGGAAGAGTCTATGGCTACACCTTC
CDR3: CASSVDQGRVYGYTF

size: few
J: TRBJ2-5
V: TRBV7-2
D: TRBD2
DNA: TGTGCCAGCAGCTTAGACGGGAGGGGTCAAGAGACCCAGTACTTC
CDR3: CASSLDGRGQETQYF

size: NA
J: TRBJ2-1
V: TRBV4-2
D: TRBD1
DNA: TGTGCCAGCAGCCGCGACAGGGAGAATGAGCAGTTCTTC
CDR3: CASSRDRENEQFF

size: NA
J: TRBJ1-5
V: TRBV19
D: TRBD1
DNA: TGTGCCAGTAGGTTGACAGGGGGCGATCAGCCCCAGCATTTT
CDR3: CASRLTGGDQPQHF

size: few
J: TRBJ2-3
V: TRBV2
D: TRBD2
DNA: TGTGCCAGCAGTTCCTCGGCAGGACTAGCGACAGATACGCAGTATTTT
CDR3: CASSSSAGLATDTQYF

size: NA
J: TRBJ2-1
V: TRBV27
D: TRBD2
DNA: TGTGCCAGCAGTTCCCGGACTAGCGGGGGGCCAAATGAGCAGTTCTTC
CDR3: CASSSRTSGGPNEQFF

size: NA
J: TRBJ1-6
V: TRBV30
D: NA
DNA: TGTGCCTGGAGTGCCCAGGGGAATTCACCCCTCCACTTT
CDR3: CAWSAQGNSPLHF

size: NA
J: TRBJ1-5
V: TRBV13
D: NA
DNA: TGTGCCAGCAGTTTTAGTGGTCAGCCCCAGCATTTT
CDR3: CASSFSGQPQHF

size: NA
J: TRBJ1-2
V: TRBV19
D: NA
DNA: TGTGCCATCAAGGGGGAAGTCGGCGGCTACACCTTC
CDR3: CAIKGEVGGYTF

size: few
J: TRBJ1-3
V: TRBV5-1
D: NA
DNA: TGCGCCAGCAGCTCACAGGGTTCTGGAAACACCATATATTTT
CDR3: CASSSQGSGNTIYF

size: few
J: TRBJ1-6
V: TRBV30
D: NA
DNA: TGTGCCTGGAGTCAAATCGGGGTAGTCGTATCACCCCTCCACTTT
CDR3: CAWSQIGVVVSPLHF

size: NA
J: TRBJ1-2
V: TRBV10-3
D: NA
DNA: TGTGCCATCAGTGAAGGCGGTCCGGAGAGCTACACCTTC
CDR3: CAISEGGPESYTF

size: NA
J: TRBJ2-3
V: TRBV9
D: NA
DNA: TGTGCCAGCAGCGAGTACAAAGATACGCAGTATTTT
CDR3: CASSEYKDTQYF

size: NA
J: TRBJ2-5
V: TRBV6-4
D: NA
DNA: TGTGCCAGCAGTGAAACAGCCCAAGAGACCCAGTACTTC
CDR3: CASSETAQETQYF

size: few
J: TRBJ1-2
V: TRBV6-5
D: NA
DNA: TGTGCCAGCAGTCAACAGGGTACCTATGGCTACACCTTC
CDR3: CASSQQGTYGYTF

size: NA
J: TRBJ1-2
V: TRBV2
D: TRBD1
DNA: TGTGCCAGCAGTGGTAGCGGGACAGGGATCTATGGCTACACCTTC
CDR3: CASSGSGTGIYGYTF

size: few
J: TRBJ2-5
V: TRBV7-2
D: TRBD2
DNA: TGTGCCAGCAGACCAGGGACTAGCGGGGCCCAAGAGACCCAGTACTTC
CDR3: CASRPGTSGAQETQYF

size: NA
J: TRBJ2-3
V: TRBV15
D: NA
DNA: TGTGCCACCAGCAGAGGGACACCCACAGATACGCAGTATTTT
CDR3: CATSRGTPTDTQYF

size: few
J: TRBJ2-2
V: TRBV9
D: TRBD1
DNA: TGTGCCAGCAGCGTAGGGCGGGACAGGGTAAACACCGGGGAGCTGTTTTTT
CDR3: CASSVGRDRVNTGELFF

size: few
J: TRBJ2-2
V: TRBV18
D: NA
DNA: TGTGCCAGCTCACCACCGGGACTAGGGACAGTCACCGGGGAGCTGTTTTTT
CDR3: CASSPPGLGTVTGELFF

size: few
J: TRBJ1-2
V: TRBV28
D: NA
DNA: TGTGCCAGCAGTTCCCAGGGGAGAGGCTACACCTTC
CDR3: CASSSQGRGYTF

size: few
J: TRBJ1-2
V: TRBV20-1
D: TRBD1
DNA: TGCTCACAGGGGAATGGCTACACCTTC
CDR3: CSQGNGYTF

size: NA
J: TRBJ1-2
V: TRBV28
D: NA
DNA: TGTGCCAGCAGTTCGCCGGGACTCATAAACTATGGCTACACCTTC
CDR3: CASSSPGLINYGYTF

size: few
J: TRBJ2-3
V: TRBV19
D: TRBD2
DNA: TGTGCCAGTAGGGCTAGCGGGGGGGCCGTAGATACGCAGTATTTT
CDR3: CASRASGGAVDTQYF

size: NA
J: TRBJ1-4
V: TRBV5-4
D: TRBD1
DNA: TGTGCCAGCAGCTTGGCGACAGGGAGTAATGAAAAACTGTTTTTT
CDR3: CASSLATGSNEKLFF

size: NA
J: TRBJ2-7
V: TRBV7-2
D: NA
DNA: TGTGCCAGCACCCAACCCACAGGCTTCTACGAGCAGTACTTC
CDR3: CASTQPTGFYEQYF

size: few
J: TRBJ1-5
V: TRBV2
D: NA
DNA: TGTGCCAGCAGTGCGGGACAAGGGAATCAGCCCCAGCATTTT
CDR3: CASSAGQGNQPQHF

size: NA
J: TRBJ2-5
V: TRBV19
D: NA
DNA: TGTGCCAGTAGCCCCCGAGGGCAACAAGAGACCCAGTACTTC
CDR3: CASSPRGQQETQYF

size: NA
J: TRBJ1-2
V: TRBV4-3
D: NA
DNA: TGCGCCAGCAGCCAAGATCCCGCAGGGTACTATGGCTACACCTTC
CDR3: CASSQDPAGYYGYTF

size: NA
J: TRBJ2-5
V: TRBV7-9
D: TRBD1
DNA: TGTGCCAGCAGCTCGGGACAGTACCAAGAGACCCAGTACTTC
CDR3: CASSSGQYQETQYF

size: few
J: TRBJ1-2
V: TRBV28
D: NA
DNA: TGTGCCAGCATTTCCGGTAGCTATGGCTACACCTTC
CDR3: CASISGSYGYTF

size: NA
J: TRBJ2-3
V: TRBV6-4
D: TRBD1
DNA: TGTGCCAGCAGTCCCCTAGCAGGGGGAACTGATACGCAGTATTTT
CDR3: CASSPLAGGTDTQYF

size: NA
J: TRBJ1-2
V: TRBV7-9
D: NA
DNA: TGTGCCAGCAGCGGGAGACTAGGCCAAGGTGGCTACACCTTC
CDR3: CASSGRLGQGGYTF

size: few
J: TRBJ1-5
V: TRBV7-8
D: NA
DNA: TGTGCCAGCAGCTTGGTCGGGATGGGGGGGGAGGCTAATCAGCCCCAGCATTTT
CDR3: CASSLVGMGGEANQPQHF

size: NA
J: TRBJ2-1
V: TRBV6-6
D: TRBD1
DNA: TGTGCCAGCAGTCCCCGGACAGGGTCTCATGAGCAGTTCTTC
CDR3: CASSPRTGSHEQFF

size: NA
J: TRBJ2-7
V: TRBV11-3
D: NA
DNA: TGTGCCAGCAGCCCACAAGCGTACGAGCAGTACTTC
CDR3: CASSPQAYEQYF

size: NA
J: TRBJ2-1
V: TRBV5-8
D: NA
DNA: TGTGCCAGCAGCTTGGTTGGGACACCATACAATGAGCAGTTCTTC
CDR3: CASSLVGTPYNEQFF

size: NA
J: TRBJ1-1
V: TRBV14
D: TRBD1
DNA: TGTGCCAGCAGCCAACCTGGCAGGGGGCGCGGGGACACTGAAGCTTTCTTT
CDR3: CASSQPGRGRGDTEAFF

size: NA
J: TRBJ1-2
V: TRBV5-1
D: TRBD1
DNA: TGCGCCAGCAGCCCCAGGGGGTCCAACTATGGCTACACCTTC
CDR3: CASSPRGSNYGYTF

size: NA
J: TRBJ1-3
V: TRBV27
D: NA
DNA: TGTGCCAGCAGTTTAAGCGAATTCGGAAACACCATATATTTT
CDR3: CASSLSEFGNTIYF

size: few
J: TRBJ2-7
V: TRBV5-1
D: TRBD2
DNA: TGCGCCAGCAGCCCGGGGGGGACTAGTTACTACGAGCAGTACTTC
CDR3: CASSPGGTSYYEQYF

size: NA
J: TRBJ1-1
V: TRBV6-5
D: NA
DNA: TGTGCCAGCAAGGAGGGGAACACTGAAGCTTTCTTT
CDR3: CASKEGNTEAFF

size: NA
J: TRBJ1-1
V: TRBV7-6
D: NA
DNA: TGTGCCAGCAGCGGGGGCAGGGGACGGTGGCAAGGGACTGAAGCTTTCTTT
CDR3: CASSGGRGRWQGTEAFF

size: NA
J: TRBJ2-2
V: TRBV28
D: NA
DNA: TGTGCCAGCAGTACCGGGTCGTTGAACACCGGGGAGCTGTTTTTT
CDR3: CASSTGSLNTGELFF

size: NA
J: TRBJ1-2
V: TRBV30
D: NA
DNA: TGTGCCTGGAGTGGACGAGGGGGATGGGGCTACACCTTC
CDR3: CAWSGRGGWGYTF

size: NA
J: TRBJ2-1
V: TRBV28
D: NA
DNA: TGTGCCAGCAGTTCGGGACTCCCCAGCCTCGGGCAGTTCTTC
CDR3: CASSSGLPSLGQFF

size: few
J: TRBJ1-6
V: TRBV2
D: NA
DNA: TGTGCCAGCGTACAGGGAGGGAAAAATTCACCCCTCCACTTT
CDR3: CASVQGGKNSPLHF

size: few
J: TRBJ1-2
V: TRBV14
D: NA
DNA: TGTGCCAGCAGTCATCGGGCAGGCGGGAATGGCTACACCTTC
CDR3: CASSHRAGGNGYTF

size: NA
J: TRBJ1-2
V: TRBV10-1
D: NA
DNA: TGCGCCAGCAGTGAGTCGTGGGGCAAGAACTATGGCTACACCTTC
CDR3: CASSESWGKNYGYTF

size: NA
J: TRBJ1-2
V: TRBV18
D: NA
DNA: TGTGCCAGCTCACCATTGGAGGGGTCCTATGGCTACACCTTC
CDR3: CASSPLEGSYGYTF

size: few
J: TRBJ1-1
V: TRBV6-5
D: NA
DNA: TGTGCCAGCAGCATGGGGCTCACTGAAGCTTTCTTT
CDR3: CASSMGLTEAFF

size: NA
J: TRBJ1-2
V: TRBV7-2
D: NA
DNA: TGTGCCAGCAGCTCCCAGGGTTATGGCTACACCTTC
CDR3: CASSSQGYGYTF

size: few
J: TRBJ1-4
V: TRBV7-9
D: NA
DNA: TGTGCCAGCAGCTTACGACTTGGTTTGACAGCAACTAATGAAAAACTGTTTTTT
CDR3: CASSLRLGLTATNEKLFF

size: NA
J: TRBJ1-1
V: TRBV29-1
D: TRBD1
DNA: TGCAGCGGTCAGGGGGCATCGAACACTGAAGCTTTCTTT
CDR3: CSGQGASNTEAFF